This is a list of T cell receptor beta chains from one sample in a study of cytomegalovirus exposure and HLA in healthy donors. The protocol was immunoSEQ multiplex PCR, while the TCRdb copy is restricted to in-frame clones and leaves out a portion. The sample includes around 250,000 clones, roughly 89% of them seen just once. Sequenced input: PBMCs. The receptors were sampled from a woman younger than 30 in good health and CMV-seronegative. Both conserved end residues are part of each CDR3. The D gene is left open where the match is weak. Clone size is given for some rows only: seen once, a few or many times, or a class if the clone is expanded.

clone_size j_call v_call d_call cdr3_nt cdr3_aa
NA TRBJ1-5 TRBV7-8 TRBD1 TGTGCCAGCAGCTTAGCCGACAGGGGGATCTTGCAGCCCCAGCATTTT CASSLADRGILQPQHF
NA TRBJ2-1 TRBV7-2 TRBD1 TGTGCCAGCAGAAGGACAGGGGGTTCCTACAATGAGCAGTTCTTC CASRRTGGSYNEQFF
NA TRBJ2-1 TRBV27 NA TGTGCCAGCGGGAGTTTGCAGGGGTTTAACAATGAGCAGTTCTTC CASGSLQGFNNEQFF
NA TRBJ1-1 TRBV27 NA TGTGCCAGCAGTTTAGGGGCAGGTAACACTGAAGCTTTCTTT CASSLGAGNTEAFF
once TRBJ2-7 TRBV28 TRBD1 TGTGCCAGCAGTTCACCTGGACAGGGTGAGGGTTACGAGCAGTACTTC CASSSPGQGEGYEQYF
NA TRBJ2-1 TRBV2 NA TGTGCCAGCAGCCGGACAGTCGGCTCCTACAATGAGCAGTTCTTC CASSRTVGSYNEQFF
NA TRBJ1-1 TRBV5-6 NA TGTGCCAGCAGCTCAGAAACAGGGTCGGGCACTGAAGCTTTCTTT CASSSETGSGTEAFF
NA TRBJ2-3 TRBV6-6 TRBD2 TGTGCCAGCGTTAGCGGGGACACAGATACGCAGTATTTT CASVSGDTDTQYF
once TRBJ2-5 TRBV4-1 TRBD2 TGCGCCAGCAGCCAAAGGACGCCGACTAGCGGGGGGGAGACCCAGTACTTC CASSQRTPTSGGETQYF
NA TRBJ2-1 TRBV9 TRBD1 TGTGCCAGCAGCGGACAGGGGCTTTACGTGGATGAGCAGTTCTTC CASSGQGLYVDEQFF
NA TRBJ1-3 TRBV28 NA TGTGCCAGCAGGACCGACAGAAGCTCTGGAAACACCATATATTTT CASRTDRSSGNTIYF
once TRBJ1-1 TRBV27 NA TGTGCCAGCAGTCCTCCCCCGCCGGGTGAAGCTTTCTTT CASSPPPPGEAFF
NA TRBJ2-5 TRBV5-8 NA TGTGCCAGCAGCTTGAATCCCTGGGACTCCAATGAGGAGACCCAGTACTTC CASSLNPWDSNEETQYF
NA TRBJ1-2 TRBV5-6 NA TGTGCCAGCAGCGCCGGCGGAGGGGCTGGCTACACCTTC CASSAGGGAGYTF
NA TRBJ1-1 TRBV19 NA TGTGCCAGTAGTATAGAAGGGGTGAAAACTGAAGCTTTCTTT CASSIEGVKTEAFF
NA TRBJ2-3 TRBV15 NA TGTGCCACCAGCAGAGAACCTAGCGGCACAGATACGCAGTATTTT CATSREPSGTDTQYF
NA TRBJ1-1 TRBV5-6 TRBD1 TGTGCCAGCGGGACGGACAGGGCCACGAGCTTT CASGTDRATSF
NA TRBJ2-7 TRBV29-1 NA TGCAGCGCAGCGGGACAGGCGGTTTGGCCCTACGAGCAGTACTTC CSAAGQAVWPYEQYF
NA TRBJ2-5 TRBV5-6 TRBD2 TGTGCCAGCAGCTCCTTAGCGGGGGGACAAGAGACCCAGTACTTC CASSSLAGGQETQYF
NA TRBJ1-1 TRBV29-1 TRBD1 TGCAGCGTCAGAGGACAGGGAGGCATGATGAATGAAGCTTTCTTT CSVRGQGGMMNEAFF
NA TRBJ2-1 TRBV5-1 NA TGCGCCAGCAGCACCCTACTAGCTCAGGAGCAGTTCTTC CASSTLLAQEQFF
NA TRBJ1-2 TRBV29-1 NA TGCAGCGTTGTGAGGGATACCTATGGCTACACCTTC CSVVRDTYGYTF
NA TRBJ2-6 TRBV5-1 NA TGCGCCAGCAGCGGCGGAGACCTCTCTGGGGCCAACGTCCTGACTTTC CASSGGDLSGANVLTF
NA TRBJ1-6 TRBV15 NA TGTGCCACCAGCAGAGATCGAGGGGGGGCCGGGGGATCACCCCTCCACTTT CATSRDRGGAGGSPLHF
NA TRBJ2-5 TRBV4-3 TRBD1 TGCGCCAGCAGCCAAGGGGACAGTCCCCATAAAACCCAGTACTTC CASSQGDSPHKTQYF
NA TRBJ2-1 TRBV2 TRBD1 TGTGCCAAGACAGGGGGAGGCTACAATGAGCAGTTCTTC CAKTGGGYNEQFF
NA TRBJ2-1 TRBV4-2 TRBD2 TGTGCCAGCAGCCCAAGGACTAGCGGGGGGGAGGGGAATGAGCAGTTCTTC CASSPRTSGGEGNEQFF
NA TRBJ1-2 TRBV27 NA TGTGCCAGCAGTTATAGCGGGGGCCCGAACTATGGCTACACCTTC CASSYSGGPNYGYTF
NA TRBJ2-1 TRBV30 NA TGTGCCTGGAGTCCTCCTTGGGCAAACCGATACACCTACAATGAGCAGTTCTTC CAWSPPWANRYTYNEQFF
NA TRBJ1-4 TRBV4-1 TRBD1 TGCGCCAGCAGCCTACAACCCCCGGGACAGGGTAATGAAAAACTGTTTTTT CASSLQPPGQGNEKLFF
few TRBJ1-2 TRBV20-1 NA TGCAGTGCTAAAGCAGGGATCGGCTACACCTTC CSAKAGIGYTF